What follows is one T cell receptor (beta chain) and its context. Its antigen remains unidentified. One entry per CDR3 protein, called by TCRdb with MiXCR from the RT-PCR reads. This sample carries just over 300,000 distinct CDR3 sequences, around 22% of them seen once, and the ten largest clones take about a tenth. These data belong to a study of response to subunit inactivated influenza vaccine. V gave up 6 bases and J gave up 3 bases, with 25 bases separating them. The CDR3 loop spans 18 amino acids. CDR1 is WNHNN, CDR2 SYGVQD, per germline (reference sequence). Study-wide results and caveats: After each seasonal influenza vaccination, few new T cells are recruited, the authors suggested.

The genes are TRBV10-1 and TRBJ2-3; D unresolved. This sample comprised PBMCs from blood, obtained less than 22 months after vaccination. This sequence was found in a man aged 50-75 years who received an inactivated influenza vaccine. CDR3 sequence reads: CASSYRIPGQHPTDTQYF. DNA for the CDR3: TGCGCCAGCAGCTACAGAATCCCCGGGCAACACCCTACAGATACGCAGTATTTT.